Listed below are T cell receptor beta chains from one sample, sequenced in a study of blood T cells in healthy people across ages. Via MiXCR, TCRdb re-called the 5' RACE reads, giving one row per CDR3 protein. The sample yields around 970,000 distinct CDR3 sequences, 51% seen once. Material for sequencing was blood. Receptors were obtained from a woman aged 55 to 70 in good health. Each CDR3 is given with its conserved first and last residue. A D gene is named only where the DNA matches it firmly. Clone size, where shown, is once, few, many, or a class for clones that have expanded.

d_call j_call clone_size v_call cdr3_nt cdr3_aa
- TRBJ1-2 few TRBV10-3 TGTGCCATCAGTGAGGGGTACTCGTGGGGCTACACCTTC CAISEGYSWGYTF
- TRBJ1-2 few TRBV7-2 TGTGCCAGCAGCTTAGGGTGGGGGTGGGATGGCTACACCTTC CASSLGWGWDGYTF
- TRBJ1-1 - TRBV6-5 TGTGCCAGCAGTTACCGCCTGTTCGGACAGATCCTAACTGAAGCTTTCTTT CASSYRLFGQILTEAFF
TRBD1 TRBJ1-6 once TRBV9 TGTGCCAGCAGCGCCGGGACAGGGGAGGAATCACCCCTCCACTTT CASSAGTGEESPLHF
- TRBJ1-2 once TRBV12-3/TRBV12-4 TGTGCCAGCAGTAACCGGGACTCCTGGGGCTATGGCTACACCTTC CASSNRDSWGYGYTF
TRBD2 TRBJ2-1 - TRBV3-1 TGTGCCAGCAGCCAAGGACTAGCGGGATTCTACAATGAGCAGTTCTTC CASSQGLAGFYNEQFF
TRBD1 TRBJ2-5 - TRBV6-6 TGTGCCAGCAGAGGACAGGGGTTGTACTTC CASRGQGLYF
- TRBJ2-3 - TRBV7-9 TGTGCCAGCAGCTTTGGACCAACCACCACAGATACGCAGTATTTT CASSFGPTTTDTQYF
TRBD2 TRBJ2-5 - TRBV6-5 TGTGCCAGCAGTTACACTCAACTAGCGGGGGGGTACAATGAGCAGTACTTC CASSYTQLAGGYNEQYF
- TRBJ2-7 few TRBV5-1 TGCGCCAGCAGCTTCCATTCGGGGGACTCCTACGAGCAGTACTTC CASSFHSGDSYEQYF
TRBD1 TRBJ2-3 - TRBV28 TGTGCCAGCCAGCGGACAGGGTCAGATACGCAGTATTTT CASQRTGSDTQYF
TRBD2 TRBJ2-1 - TRBV29-1 TGCTGCCTAACCGGACTAGCGGATTACAAGGAGCAGTTCTTC CCLTGLADYKEQFF
- TRBJ2-7 few TRBV7-2 TGTGCCAGCAGCTTAGATGTAGGGACGCACGAGCAGTACTTC CASSLDVGTHEQYF
- TRBJ2-1 - TRBV6-6 TGTGCCAGCAGTTACGTCGCTAGAAGGGAGCAGTTCTTC CASSYVARREQFF
TRBD2 TRBJ2-3 - TRBV7-6 TGTGCCAGCAGCTATACTAGCGGGAGTGCAGATACGCAGTATTTT CASSYTSGSADTQYF
- TRBJ1-5 - TRBV7-8 TGTGCCAGCAGCCCGCTTGGGCCAGACTCATATAGCAATCAGCCCCAGCATTTT CASSPLGPDSYSNQPQHF
- TRBJ2-7 few TRBV25-1 TGTGCCAGCATAGAAGCGTACGAGCAGTACTTC CASIEAYEQYF
- TRBJ2-3 few TRBV29-1 TGCAGCGTTGGGCGGGACAGCGGAGATACGCAGTATTTT CSVGRDSGDTQYF
- TRBJ2-7 few TRBV28 TGTGCCAGCAGTGTCCATCTGGGGAGTTACGAGCAGTACTTC CASSVHLGSYEQYF
- TRBJ2-7 few TRBV12-3/TRBV12-4 TGTGCCAGCGTCAAGGACCATGAAGGCTACGAGCAGTACTTC CASVKDHEGYEQYF
- TRBJ1-2 - TRBV12-3/TRBV12-4 TGTGCCAGCAGTTTAAGTCTAAACACTCTCTATGGCTACACCTTC CASSLSLNTLYGYTF
- TRBJ1-1 - TRBV27 TGTGCCAGCGGTGAGGGGATAACAACTGAAGCTTTCTTT CASGEGITTEAFF
- TRBJ1-2 - TRBV7-2 TGTGCCAGCAGCCCGGAGAGTGGGTTCCGAGGTGGCTACACCTTC CASSPESGFRGGYTF
TRBD2 TRBJ2-1 - TRBV3-1 TGTGCCAGCAGCCCGCGCGTAGCGGGAGATCGGTCCTACAATGAGCAGTTCTTC CASSPRVAGDRSYNEQFF
- TRBJ1-2 few TRBV29-1 TGCAGCATACAGGTCAACTACCCAGATGGCTACACCTTC CSIQVNYPDGYTF
TRBD2 TRBJ2-1 - TRBV10-3 TGTGCCATCAGAGACGCCCTAGCGGGGGGACCGGGTGAGCAGTTCTTC CAIRDALAGGPGEQFF
- TRBJ2-5 - TRBV3-1 TGTGCCAGCAGCCAAGACCTTAGGCGGGATGAGCAGTACTTC CASSQDLRRDEQYF
TRBD2 TRBJ2-7 - TRBV27 TGTGCCAGCAGACGGACTAGCGGGGTCTACGAGCAGTACTTC CASRRTSGVYEQYF
- TRBJ2-7 - TRBV4-1 TGCGCCAGCAGCCAAATCGGCCCGGGGGACTCCTACGAGCAGTACTTC CASSQIGPGDSYEQYF
TRBD1 TRBJ2-6 - TRBV29-1 TGCAGCGTTGTGGGCAGGGGGAGCTCTGGGGCCAACGTCCTGACTTTC CSVVGRGSSGANVLTF
- TRBJ1-1 - TRBV10-3 TGTGCCATCAGTGGGGCAGGGAACACTGAAGCTTTCTTT CAISGAGNTEAFF
TRBD2 TRBJ2-1 - TRBV6-2/TRBV6-3 TGTGCCAGCAGGGGCCGGGGGTCTAGCGGGGATGAGCAGTTCTTC CASRGRGSSGDEQFF
- TRBJ2-7 - TRBV6-2/TRBV6-3 TGTGCCAGCAGTTGGCGGGACCCCTACAATGAGCAGTACTTC CASSWRDPYNEQYF